Given below is one T cell receptor beta chain in context. This sample was included in a study of blood T cell repertoires in COVID-19. In the study overall: PBMCs, B-cell-depleted T cells, or T cells provided the cDNA or gDNA that made up the material.

Enrollees, about 18 to 95 years old, lived in roughly 24 US areas. Assay: immunoSEQ multiplex PCR; the TCRdb copy retains only in-frame clones and omits some. This table has roughly 400,000 clones, around 91% appearing once. The sequencing sample was made of PBMCs or T cells enriched from blood (not recorded which). The source of this sequence is a man younger than 30 who had recovered from COVID-19.

For the CDR3, the DNA is TGTGCCATCAGGCACGGTCGTGGGGCCAACGTCCTGACTTTC. This encodes CAIRHGRGANVLTF. The chain recombines TRBV10-3 with TRBJ2-6; no clear D. Germline V gene sequence: CDR1 ENHRY, CDR2 SYGVKD. The CDR3 is 14 amino acids. V lost 6 bases, J lost 3 bases, and 9 bases lay in between.